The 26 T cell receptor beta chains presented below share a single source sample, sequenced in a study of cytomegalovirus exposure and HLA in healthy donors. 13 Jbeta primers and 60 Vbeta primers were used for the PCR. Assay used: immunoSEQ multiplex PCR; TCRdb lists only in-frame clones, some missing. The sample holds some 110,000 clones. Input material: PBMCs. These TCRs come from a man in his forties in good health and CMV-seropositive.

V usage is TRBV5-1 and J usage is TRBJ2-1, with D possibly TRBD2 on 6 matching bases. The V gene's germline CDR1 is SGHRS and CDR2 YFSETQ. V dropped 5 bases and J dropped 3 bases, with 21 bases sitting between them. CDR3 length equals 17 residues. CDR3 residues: CASSRRRRDWNYNEQFF. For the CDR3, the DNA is TGCGCCAGCAGTCGCCGTCGTAGGGACTGGAACTACAATGAGCAGTTCTTC.

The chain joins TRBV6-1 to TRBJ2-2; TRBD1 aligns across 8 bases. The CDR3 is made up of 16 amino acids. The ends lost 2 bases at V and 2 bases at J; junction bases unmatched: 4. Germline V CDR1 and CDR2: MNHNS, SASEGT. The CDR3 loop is CASSELGQVNTGELFF. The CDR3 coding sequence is TGTGCCAGCAGTGAACTGGGACAGGTTAACACCGGGGAGCTGTTTTTT.

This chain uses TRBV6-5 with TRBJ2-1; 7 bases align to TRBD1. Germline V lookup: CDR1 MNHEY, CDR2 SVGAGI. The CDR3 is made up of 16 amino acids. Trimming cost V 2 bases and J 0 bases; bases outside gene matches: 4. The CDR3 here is CASSYLQGFSYNEQFF. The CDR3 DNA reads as TGTGCCAGCAGTTACCTACAGGGGTTCTCCTACAATGAGCAGTTCTTC.

As DNA, the CDR3 is TGTGCCAGCAGCTCCTCTCGGACTAGCGGGGACTCCTACGAGCAGTACTTC. This translates into CASSSSRTSGDSYEQYF. V gene TRBV7-6 combines with J gene TRBJ2-7; 12 positions agree with TRBD2. The CDR3 has 17 amino acids. Germline loops: CDR1 SGHVS, CDR2 FNYEAQ. V was clipped by 4 bases and J by 0 bases; unmatched bases: 7.

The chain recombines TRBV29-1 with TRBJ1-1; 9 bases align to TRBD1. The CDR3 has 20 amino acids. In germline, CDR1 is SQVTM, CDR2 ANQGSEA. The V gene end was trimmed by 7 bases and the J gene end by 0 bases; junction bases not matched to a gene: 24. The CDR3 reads CSGARDFRGTGRGVNTEAFF. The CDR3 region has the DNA TGCAGCGGGGCCCGGGACTTCAGGGGGACAGGGAGAGGTGTGAACACTGAAGCTTTCTTT.

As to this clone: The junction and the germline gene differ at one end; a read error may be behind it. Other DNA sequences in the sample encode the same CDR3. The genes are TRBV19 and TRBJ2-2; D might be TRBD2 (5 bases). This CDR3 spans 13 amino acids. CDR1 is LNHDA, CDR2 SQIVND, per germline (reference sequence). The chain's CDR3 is CASSTHLAGELFF. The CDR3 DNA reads TGTGCCAGTAGTACCCACCTAGCCGGGGAACTGTTTTTT.

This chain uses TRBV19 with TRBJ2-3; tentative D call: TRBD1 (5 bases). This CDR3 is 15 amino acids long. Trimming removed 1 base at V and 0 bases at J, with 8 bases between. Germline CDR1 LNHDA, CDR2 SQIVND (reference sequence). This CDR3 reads CASSIATASTDTQYF. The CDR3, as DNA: TGTGCCAGTAGTATAGCGACAGCCAGCACAGATACGCAGTATTTT.

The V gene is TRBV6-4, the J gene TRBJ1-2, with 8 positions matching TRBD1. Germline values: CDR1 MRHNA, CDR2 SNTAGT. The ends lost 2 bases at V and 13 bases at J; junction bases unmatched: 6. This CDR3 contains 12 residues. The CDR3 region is CASSDRTGRVTF. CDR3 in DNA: TGTGCCAGCAGTGACCGGACAGGGAGAGTCACCTTC.

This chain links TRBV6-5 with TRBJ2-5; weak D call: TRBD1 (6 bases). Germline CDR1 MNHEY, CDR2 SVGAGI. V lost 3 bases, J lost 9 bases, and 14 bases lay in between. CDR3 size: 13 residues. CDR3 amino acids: CASSYSGTHPQYF. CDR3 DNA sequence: TGTGCCAGCAGTTATTCCGGGACACATCCCCAGTACTTC.

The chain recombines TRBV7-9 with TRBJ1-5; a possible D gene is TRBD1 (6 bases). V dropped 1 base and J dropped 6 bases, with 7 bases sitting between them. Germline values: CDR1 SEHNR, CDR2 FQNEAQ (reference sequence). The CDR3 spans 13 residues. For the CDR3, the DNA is TGTGCCAGCAGCTTAGGCAGGGGTCAGCCCCAGCATTTT. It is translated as CASSLGRGQPQHF.

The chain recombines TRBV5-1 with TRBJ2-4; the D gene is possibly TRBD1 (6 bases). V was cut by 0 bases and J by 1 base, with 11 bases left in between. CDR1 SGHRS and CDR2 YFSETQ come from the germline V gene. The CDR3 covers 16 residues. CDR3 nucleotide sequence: TGCGCCAGCAGCTTGGGGCAGGGGTTGGCCAAAAACATTCAGTACTTC. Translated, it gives CASSLGQGLAKNIQYF.

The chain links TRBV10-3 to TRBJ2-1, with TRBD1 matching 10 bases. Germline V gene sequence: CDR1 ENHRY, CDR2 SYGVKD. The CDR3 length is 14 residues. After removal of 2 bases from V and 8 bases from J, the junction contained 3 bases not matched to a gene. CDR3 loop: CAISEPTGGHEQFF. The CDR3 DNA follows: TGTGCCATCAGTGAGCCGACAGGGGGCCATGAGCAGTTCTTC.

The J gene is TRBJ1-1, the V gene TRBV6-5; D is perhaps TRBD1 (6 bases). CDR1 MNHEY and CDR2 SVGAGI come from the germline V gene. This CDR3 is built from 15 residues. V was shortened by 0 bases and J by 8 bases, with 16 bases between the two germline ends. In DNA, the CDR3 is TGTGCCAGCAGTTACTCGGGCGTCCTGGACAGAGAAGCTTTCTTT. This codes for CASSYSGVLDREAFF.

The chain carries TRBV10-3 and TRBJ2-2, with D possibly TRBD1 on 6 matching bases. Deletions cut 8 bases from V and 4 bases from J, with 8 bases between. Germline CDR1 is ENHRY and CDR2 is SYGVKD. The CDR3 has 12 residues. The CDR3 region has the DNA TGTGCCATCGGGACACTCACCGGGGAGCTGTTTTTT. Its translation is CAIGTLTGELFF.

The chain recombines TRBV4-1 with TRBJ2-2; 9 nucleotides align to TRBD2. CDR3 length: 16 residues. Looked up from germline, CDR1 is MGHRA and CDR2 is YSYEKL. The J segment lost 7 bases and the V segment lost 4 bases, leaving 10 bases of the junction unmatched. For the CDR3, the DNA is TGCGCCAGCAGCCCCTTCGGTAGCGGGAGAGTCGGGGAGCTGTTTTTT. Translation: CASSPFGSGRVGELFF.

For the CDR3, the DNA is TGTGCCAGCAGCCCCGAACTAGCGAACAGCCTATACGAGCAGTACTTC. It is translated as CASSPELANSLYEQYF. The rearrangement uses TRBV5-6 and TRBJ2-7; 7 bases are a match to TRBD2. The CDR3 loop spans 16 amino acids. Trimming took 4 bases from V and 4 from J; bases not matched to a gene: 14. Germline CDR1 and CDR2: SGHDT and YYEEEE.

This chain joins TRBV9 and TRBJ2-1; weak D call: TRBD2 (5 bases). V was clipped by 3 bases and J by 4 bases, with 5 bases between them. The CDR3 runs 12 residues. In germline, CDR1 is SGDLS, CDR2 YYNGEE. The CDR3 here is CASSGTYNEQFF. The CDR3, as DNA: TGTGCCAGCAGCGGGACTTACAATGAGCAGTTCTTC.

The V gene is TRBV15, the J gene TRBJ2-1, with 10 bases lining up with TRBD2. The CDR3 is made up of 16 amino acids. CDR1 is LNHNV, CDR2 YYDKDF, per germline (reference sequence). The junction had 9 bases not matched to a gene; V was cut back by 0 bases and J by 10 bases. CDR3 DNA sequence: TGTGCCACCAGCAGAGAGCGGGCAGCGGGAGGGCGCGAGCAGTTCTTC. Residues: CATSRERAAGGREQFF.

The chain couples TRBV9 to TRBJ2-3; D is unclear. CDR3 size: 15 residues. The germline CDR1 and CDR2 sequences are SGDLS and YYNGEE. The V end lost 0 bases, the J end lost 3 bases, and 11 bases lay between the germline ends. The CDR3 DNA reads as TGTGCCAGCAGCGTAGACGTAGTTTCAACAGATACGCAGTATTTT. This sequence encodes CASSVDVVSTDTQYF.

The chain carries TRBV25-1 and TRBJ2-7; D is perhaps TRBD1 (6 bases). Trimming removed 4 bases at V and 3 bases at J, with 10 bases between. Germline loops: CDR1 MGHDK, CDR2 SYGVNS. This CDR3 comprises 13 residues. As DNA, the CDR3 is TGTGCCAGCAGTGTTCCACAGGGCTACGAGCAGTACTTC. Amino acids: CASSVPQGYEQYF.

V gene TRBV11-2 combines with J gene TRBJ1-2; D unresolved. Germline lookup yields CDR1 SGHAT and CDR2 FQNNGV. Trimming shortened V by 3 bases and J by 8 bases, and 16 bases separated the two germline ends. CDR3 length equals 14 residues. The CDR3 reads CASSFGFGSRGYTF. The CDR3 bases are TGTGCCAGCAGCTTTGGGTTTGGGAGTCGCGGCTACACCTTC.

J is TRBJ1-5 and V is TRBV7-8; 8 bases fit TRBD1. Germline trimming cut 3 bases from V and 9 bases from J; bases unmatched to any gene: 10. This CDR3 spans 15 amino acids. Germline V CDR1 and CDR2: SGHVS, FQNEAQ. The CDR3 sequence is CASSLGTGSMWPQHF. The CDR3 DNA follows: TGTGCCAGCAGCTTGGGGACAGGTTCCATGTGGCCCCAGCATTTT.

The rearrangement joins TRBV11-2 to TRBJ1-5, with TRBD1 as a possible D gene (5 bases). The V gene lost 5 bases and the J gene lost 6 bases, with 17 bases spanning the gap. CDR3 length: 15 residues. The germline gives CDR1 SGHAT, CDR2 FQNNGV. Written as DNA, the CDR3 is TGTGCCAGCAGCCCCGGCGGACACGGCGTTCAGCCCCAGCATTTT. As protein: CASSPGGHGVQPQHF. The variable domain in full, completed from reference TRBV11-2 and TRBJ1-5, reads EAGVAQSPRYKIIEKRQSVAFWCNPISGHATLYWYQQILGQGPKLLIQFQNNGVVDDSQLPKDRFSAERLKGVDSTLKIQPAKLEDSAVYLCASSPGGHGVQPQHFGDGTRLSIL.

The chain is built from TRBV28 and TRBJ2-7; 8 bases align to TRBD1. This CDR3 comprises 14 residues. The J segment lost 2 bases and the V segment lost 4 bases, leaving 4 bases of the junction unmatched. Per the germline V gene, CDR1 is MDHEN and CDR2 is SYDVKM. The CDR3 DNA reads TGTGCCAGCAGTTCCCCGGGACAGGCCTACGAGCAGTACTTC. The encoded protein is CASSSPGQAYEQYF.

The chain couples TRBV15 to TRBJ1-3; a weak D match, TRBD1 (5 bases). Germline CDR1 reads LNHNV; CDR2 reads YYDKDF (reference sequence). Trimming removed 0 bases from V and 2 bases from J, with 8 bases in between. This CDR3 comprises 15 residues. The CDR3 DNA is TGTGCCACCAGCAGAGATATCAGGGCTGGAAACACCATATATTTT. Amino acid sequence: CATSRDIRAGNTIYF.

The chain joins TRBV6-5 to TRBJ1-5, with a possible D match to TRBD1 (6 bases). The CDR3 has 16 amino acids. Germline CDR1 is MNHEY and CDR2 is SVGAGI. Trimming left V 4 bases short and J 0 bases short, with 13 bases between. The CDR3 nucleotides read TGTGCCAGCAGTTTTCTCGACAGGTATAGCAATCAGCCCCAGCATTTT. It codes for CASSFLDRYSNQPQHF.